Presented here are 3 T cell receptor beta chains from one specimen sequenced in a study of beta chain features in type 1 diabetes. Reverse transcription of all isolated RNA meant that expressed TCRB transcripts were sequenced. The data were produced by immunoSEQ multiplex PCR, yet TCRdb's version contains in-frame clones alone and is incomplete. The table has 110,000 to 150,000 clones, 9% to 10% seen once; the top ten hold 0.65%. The sequenced sample was central memory CD4+ T cells from blood. The receptors derive from a middle-aged woman in good health.

V usage is TRBV5-5 and J usage is TRBJ2-3; 8 bases line up with TRBD1. Trimming took 4 bases from V and 5 from J; bases not matched to a gene: 6. The CDR3 totals 14 residues. Germline V CDR1 and CDR2: SGHKS, YYEKEE (reference sequence). CDR3 residues: CASSPGTGRDTQYF. Written as DNA, the CDR3 is TGTGCCAGCAGCCCCGGGACAGGTAGAGATACGCAGTATTTT.

The genes are TRBV18 and TRBJ1-6, with 8 nucleotides matching TRBD1. This CDR3 has 13 residues. Germline V lookup: CDR1 KGHSH, CDR2 LQKENI. Trimming removed 2 bases from V and 12 bases from J; junction bases left unmatched: 3. CDR3 nucleotide sequence: TGTGCCAGCTCACCAACAGGGGGGGAACCCCTCCACTTT. Translation: CASSPTGGEPLHF.

This clone has just a few counts. The chain has TRBV2 and TRBJ2-7, with 8 bases lining up with TRBD1. The CDR3 runs 13 residues. Germline assignment: CDR1 SNHLY and CDR2 FYNNEI. V lost 4 bases, J lost 6 bases, and 5 bases stayed unmatched. For the CDR3, the DNA is TGTGCCAGCAGTGGAGGGACAGGTCGCGAGCAGTACTTC. It codes for CASSGGTGREQYF.